This T cell receptor beta chain comes out of a study of control samples from healthy donors and cancer patients (dated by TCRdb to 2020 to 2021). Preparation of the library involved the immunoSEQ multiplex PCR assay. The source is immuneACCESS, and TCRdb retained only in-frame sequences with V and J called. Part of the clones is not carried over; for the studies checked, unresolved V genes explain less than half of this, and the remainder is unexplained. Across this sample there are around 120,000 clones, with more than 75% seen only once. The ten largest clones represent 2.5% to 3.5% of the sample. Remarks on this clone: What this receptor recognizes is not known. No clone much larger than this one lies a single base away; base qualities are absent.

CDR1 and CDR2 are read off the germline V gene as MNHEY and SVGAGI. The trim is 4 bases for V and 8 bases for J, with a gap of 14 bases between the germline ends. The cysteine opens and the phenylalanine closes a CDR3 of 14 amino acids. The retained sequence is limited to the CDR3, 42 bases, with the frame set at the first base. Sequenced material: blood. Here the chain combines TRBV6-5 and TRBJ1-4; TRBD1 is a possible D gene, resting on 5 matching bases. This clonotype was obtained from a man aged 60-69 years in good health. The DNA sequence is TGTGCCAGCAGTTCGGGAGGGGTGGAGGAAAAACTGTTTTTT. Its translation is CASSSGGVEEKLFF.